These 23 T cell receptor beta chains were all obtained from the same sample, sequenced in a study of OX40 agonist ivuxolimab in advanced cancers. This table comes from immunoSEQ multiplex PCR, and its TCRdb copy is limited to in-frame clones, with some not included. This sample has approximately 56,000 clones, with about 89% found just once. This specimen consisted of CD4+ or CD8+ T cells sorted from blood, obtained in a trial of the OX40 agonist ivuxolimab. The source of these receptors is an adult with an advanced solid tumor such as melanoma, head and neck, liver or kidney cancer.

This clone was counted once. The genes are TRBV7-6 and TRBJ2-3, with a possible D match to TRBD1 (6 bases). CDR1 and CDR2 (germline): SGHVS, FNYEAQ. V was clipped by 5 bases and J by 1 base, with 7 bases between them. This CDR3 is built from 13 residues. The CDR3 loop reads CASSHRGTDTQYF. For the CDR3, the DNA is TGTGCCAGCAGCCACAGGGGCACAGATACGCAGTATTTT. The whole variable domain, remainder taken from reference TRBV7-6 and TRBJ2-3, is GAGVSQSPRYKVTKRGQDVALRCDPISGHVSLYWYRQALGQGPEFLTYFNYEAQQDKSGLPNDRFSAERPEGSISTLTIQRTEQRDSAMYRCASSHRGTDTQYFGPGTRLTVL.

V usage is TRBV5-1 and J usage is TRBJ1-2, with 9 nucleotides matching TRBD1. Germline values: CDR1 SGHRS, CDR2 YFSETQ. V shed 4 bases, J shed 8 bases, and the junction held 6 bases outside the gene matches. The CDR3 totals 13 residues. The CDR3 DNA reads TGCGCCAGCAGCATCCGGGACAGGGACGGCTACACCTTC. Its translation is CASSIRDRDGYTF.

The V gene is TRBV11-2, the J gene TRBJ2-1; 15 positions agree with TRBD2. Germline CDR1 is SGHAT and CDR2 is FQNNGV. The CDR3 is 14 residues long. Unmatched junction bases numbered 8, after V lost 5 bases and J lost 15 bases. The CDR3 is CASSDPGTSGRLFF. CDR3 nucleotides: TGTGCCAGCAGCGACCCGGGGACTAGCGGGAGGCTGTTCTTC.

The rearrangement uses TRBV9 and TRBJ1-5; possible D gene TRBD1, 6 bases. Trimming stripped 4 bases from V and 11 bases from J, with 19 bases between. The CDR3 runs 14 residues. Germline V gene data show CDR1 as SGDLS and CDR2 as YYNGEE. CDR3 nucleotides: TGTGCCAGCAGCAGGGCTGGGGGCGTTAAAGCCCAGCATTTT. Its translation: CASSRAGGVKAQHF. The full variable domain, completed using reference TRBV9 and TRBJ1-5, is DSGVTQTPKHLITATGQRVTLRCSPRSGDLSVYWYQQSLDQGLQFLIQYYNGEERAKGNILERFSAQQFPDLHSELNLSSLELGDSALYFCASSRAGGVKAQHFGDGTRLSIL.

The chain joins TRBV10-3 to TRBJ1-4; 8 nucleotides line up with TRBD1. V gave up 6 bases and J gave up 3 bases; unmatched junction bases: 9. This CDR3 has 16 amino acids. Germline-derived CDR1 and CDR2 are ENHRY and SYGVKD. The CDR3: CAIRQGQGAPNEKLFF. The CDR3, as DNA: TGTGCCATCAGGCAGGGGCAGGGGGCCCCTAATGAAAAACTGTTTTTT.

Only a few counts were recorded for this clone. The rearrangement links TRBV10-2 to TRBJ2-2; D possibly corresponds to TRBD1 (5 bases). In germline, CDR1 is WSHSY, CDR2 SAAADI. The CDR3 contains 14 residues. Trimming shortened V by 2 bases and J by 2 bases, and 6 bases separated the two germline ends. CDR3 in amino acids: CASSEQGNTGELFF. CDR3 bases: TGCGCCAGCAGTGAGCAGGGAAACACCGGGGAGCTGTTTTTT.

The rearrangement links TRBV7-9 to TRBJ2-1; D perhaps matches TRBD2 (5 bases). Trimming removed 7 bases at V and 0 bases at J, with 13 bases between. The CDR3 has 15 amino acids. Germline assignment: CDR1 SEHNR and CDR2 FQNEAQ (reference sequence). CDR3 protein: CASTLWTVSYNEQFF. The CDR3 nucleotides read TGTGCCAGCACCCTCTGGACTGTCTCCTACAATGAGCAGTTCTTC.

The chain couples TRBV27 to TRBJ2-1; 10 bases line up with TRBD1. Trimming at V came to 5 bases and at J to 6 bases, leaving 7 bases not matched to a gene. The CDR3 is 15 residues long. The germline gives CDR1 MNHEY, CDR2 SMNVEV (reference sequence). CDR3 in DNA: TGTGCCAGCAGTGACCGGGACAGGGGAGCCAATGAGCAGTTCTTC. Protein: CASSDRDRGANEQFF.

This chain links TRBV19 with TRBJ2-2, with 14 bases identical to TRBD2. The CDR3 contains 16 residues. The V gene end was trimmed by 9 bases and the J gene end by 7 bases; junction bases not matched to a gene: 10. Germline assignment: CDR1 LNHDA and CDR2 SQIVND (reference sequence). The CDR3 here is CASYRLAGGLGGELFF. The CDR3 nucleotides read TGTGCCAGCTATCGACTAGCGGGGGGGCTTGGCGGGGAGCTGTTTTTT.

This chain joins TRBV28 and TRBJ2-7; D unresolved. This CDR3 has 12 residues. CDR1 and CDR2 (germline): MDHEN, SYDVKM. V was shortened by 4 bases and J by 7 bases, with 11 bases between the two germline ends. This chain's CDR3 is CASSSPPKEQYF. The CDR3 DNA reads TGTGCCAGCAGTTCCCCTCCAAAGGAGCAGTACTTC.

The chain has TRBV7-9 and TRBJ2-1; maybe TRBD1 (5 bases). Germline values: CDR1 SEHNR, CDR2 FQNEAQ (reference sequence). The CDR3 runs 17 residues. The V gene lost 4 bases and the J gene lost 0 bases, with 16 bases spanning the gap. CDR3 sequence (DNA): TGTGCCAGCAGCTACCAACGACAGACGAGCTCCTACAATGAGCAGTTCTTC. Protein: CASSYQRQTSSYNEQFF.

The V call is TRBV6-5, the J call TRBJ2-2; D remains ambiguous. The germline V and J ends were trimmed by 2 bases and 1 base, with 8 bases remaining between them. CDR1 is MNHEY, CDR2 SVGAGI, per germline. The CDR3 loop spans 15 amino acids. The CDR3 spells CASSYREQNTGELFF. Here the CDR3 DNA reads TGTGCCAGCAGTTACAGAGAACAGAACACCGGGGAGCTGTTTTTT.

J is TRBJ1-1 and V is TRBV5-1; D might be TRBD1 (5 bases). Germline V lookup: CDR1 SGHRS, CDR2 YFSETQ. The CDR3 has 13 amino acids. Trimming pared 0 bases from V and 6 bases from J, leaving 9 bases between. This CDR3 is CASSLAGTAEAFF. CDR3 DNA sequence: TGCGCCAGCAGCTTGGCAGGGACGGCTGAAGCTTTCTTT.

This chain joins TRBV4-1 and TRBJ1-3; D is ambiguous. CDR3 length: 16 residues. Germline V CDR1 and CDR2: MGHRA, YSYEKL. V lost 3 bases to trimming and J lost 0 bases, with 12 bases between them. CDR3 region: CASSQLMGISGNTIYF. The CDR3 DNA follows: TGCGCCAGCAGCCAGCTTATGGGGATCTCTGGAAACACCATATATTTT.

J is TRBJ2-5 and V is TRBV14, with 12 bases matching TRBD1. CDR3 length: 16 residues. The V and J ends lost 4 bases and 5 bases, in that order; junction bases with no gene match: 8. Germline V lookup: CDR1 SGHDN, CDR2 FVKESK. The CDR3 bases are TGTGCCAGCAGCCCAAACTCCGGGACAGGGGGCGAGACCCAGTACTTC. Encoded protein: CASSPNSGTGGETQYF.

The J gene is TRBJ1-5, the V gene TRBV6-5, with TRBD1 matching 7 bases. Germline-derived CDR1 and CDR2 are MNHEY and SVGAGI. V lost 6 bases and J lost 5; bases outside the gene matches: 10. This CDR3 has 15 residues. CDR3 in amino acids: CASRQQGSGDQPQHF. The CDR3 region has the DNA TGTGCCAGCAGACAACAGGGGTCCGGGGATCAGCCCCAGCATTTT.

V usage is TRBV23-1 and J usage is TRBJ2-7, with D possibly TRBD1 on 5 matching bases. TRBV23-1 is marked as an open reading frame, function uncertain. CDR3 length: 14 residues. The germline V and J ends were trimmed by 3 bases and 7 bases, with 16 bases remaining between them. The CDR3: CASSHPDSLREQYF. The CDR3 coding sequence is TGCGCCAGCAGTCACCCAGACAGCCTGCGGGAGCAGTACTTC.

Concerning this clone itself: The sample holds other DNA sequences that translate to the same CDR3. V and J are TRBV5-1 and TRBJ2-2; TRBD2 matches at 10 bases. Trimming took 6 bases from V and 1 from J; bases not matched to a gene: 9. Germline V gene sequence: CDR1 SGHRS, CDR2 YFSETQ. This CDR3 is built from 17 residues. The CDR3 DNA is TGCGCCAGCAACGCCCCGGCTAGCGGGGGGAACACCGGGGAGCTGTTTTTT. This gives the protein CASNAPASGGNTGELFF.

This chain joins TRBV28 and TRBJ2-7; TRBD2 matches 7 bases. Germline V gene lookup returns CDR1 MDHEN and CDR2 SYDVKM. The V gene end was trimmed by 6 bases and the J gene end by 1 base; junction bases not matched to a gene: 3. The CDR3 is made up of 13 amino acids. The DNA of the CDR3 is TGTGCCAGCAGGGCGGGAGCTTCCTACGAGCAGTACTTC. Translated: CASRAGASYEQYF.

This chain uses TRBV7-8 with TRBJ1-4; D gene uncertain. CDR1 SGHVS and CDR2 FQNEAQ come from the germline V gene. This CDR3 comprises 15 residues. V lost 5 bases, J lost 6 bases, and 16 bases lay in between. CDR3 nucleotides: TGTGCCAGCAGCGGACGACCGACTTCTCATGAAAAACTGTTTTTT. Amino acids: CASSGRPTSHEKLFF.

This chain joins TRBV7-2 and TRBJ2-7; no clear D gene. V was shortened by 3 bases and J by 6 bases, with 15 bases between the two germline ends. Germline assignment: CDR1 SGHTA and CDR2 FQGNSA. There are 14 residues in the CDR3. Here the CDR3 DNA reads TGTGCCAGCAGCTTCTCCCCCCTGGTCTCCGAGCAGTACTTC. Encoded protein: CASSFSPLVSEQYF.

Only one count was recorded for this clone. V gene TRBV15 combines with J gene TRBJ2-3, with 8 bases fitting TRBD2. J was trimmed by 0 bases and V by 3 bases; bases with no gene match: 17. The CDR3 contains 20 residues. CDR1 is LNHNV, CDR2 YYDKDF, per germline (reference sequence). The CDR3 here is CATSSLRGSGAPSSTDTQYF. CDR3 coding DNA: TGTGCCACCAGCAGTCTCCGTGGTAGCGGGGCACCTTCGAGCACAGATACGCAGTATTTT.

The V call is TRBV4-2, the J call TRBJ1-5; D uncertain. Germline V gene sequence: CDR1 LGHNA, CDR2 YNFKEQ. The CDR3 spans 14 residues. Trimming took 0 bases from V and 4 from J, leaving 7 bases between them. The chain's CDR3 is CASSQDLGNQPQHF. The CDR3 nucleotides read TGTGCCAGCAGCCAAGATTTGGGAAATCAGCCCCAGCATTTT.